The entry that follows covers one TCR beta chain sequence. The time point here: newly diagnosed GD, antithyroid drugs for less than 3 months. The TCR library was made from RNA extracted from PBMCs. Libraries of TCR beta came from iRepertoire HTBI primers plus Arm-PCR of CDR3 regions. MiXCR, run by TCRdb on the multiplex PCR reads, gives a single entry per CDR3 protein. Of 250,000 to 300,000 distinct CDR3 sequences in the sample, under 20% were seen once. This record belongs to a study of regulatory T cells in long-lasting Graves disease. CDR1 is MNHNS and CDR2 is SASEGT in the germline V gene. The germline V and J ends were trimmed by 3 bases and 2 bases, with 13 bases remaining between them. The CDR3 consists of 15 residues. These data were also reused for a study on T cells in Graves' hyperthyroidism and ophthalmopathy. As reported in that work: A model built on 13 V-J features separated ophthalmopathy from stable hyperthyroidism.

The chain has TRBV6-1 and TRBJ2-5; possible D gene TRBD2, 5 bases. The source of this sequence is a woman between 25 and 40 years old with Graves disease. The specimen was peripheral blood mononuclear cells (PBMCs), collected at new diagnosis, from a patient treated with antithyroid drugs. CDR3: CASSEEDGPQETQYF. For the CDR3, the DNA is TGTGCCAGCAGTGAGGAGGACGGCCCACAAGAGACCCAGTACTTC.